Sequencing of this T cell receptor beta chain was carried out in a study of blood T cells in healthy people across ages. Samples had at least 7 million PBMCs isolated from them. The V and J ends lost 2 bases and 8 bases respectively, with 15 bases between them. Per the germline V gene, CDR1 is DFQATT and CDR2 is SNEGSKA (reference sequence). The CDR3 runs 13 residues. A J-beta primer mix and a sample-barcoded 5' primer were used in a second PCR of about 7 to 12 cycles. TCRdb reprocessed the 5' RACE reads with MiXCR, giving one entry per CDR3 protein. This sample has roughly 1,100,000 distinct CDR3 sequences, with roughly a quarter found just once. This sample also appeared in a second study, on T cells of mothers and their children.

This receptor was obtained from a girl aged 2 to 10 in good health. Sequenced: blood. V usage is TRBV20-1 and J usage is TRBJ1-2; no reliable D call. The CDR3 loop reads CSARRPEGDGYTF. The CDR3 DNA follows: TGCAGTGCTAGAAGACCCGAGGGAGACGGCTACACCTTC.